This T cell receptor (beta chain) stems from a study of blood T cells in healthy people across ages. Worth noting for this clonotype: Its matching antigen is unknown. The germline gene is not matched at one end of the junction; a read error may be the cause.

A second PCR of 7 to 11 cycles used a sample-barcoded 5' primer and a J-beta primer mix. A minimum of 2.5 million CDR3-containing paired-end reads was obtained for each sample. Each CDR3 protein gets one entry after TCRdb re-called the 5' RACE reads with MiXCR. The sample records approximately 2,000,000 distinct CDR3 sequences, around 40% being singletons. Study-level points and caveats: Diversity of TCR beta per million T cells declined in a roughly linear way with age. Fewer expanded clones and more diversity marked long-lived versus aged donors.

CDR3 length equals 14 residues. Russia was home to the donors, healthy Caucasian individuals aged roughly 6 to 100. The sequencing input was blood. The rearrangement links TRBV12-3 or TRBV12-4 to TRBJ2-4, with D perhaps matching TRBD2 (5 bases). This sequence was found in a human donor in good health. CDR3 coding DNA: TGTGCCAGCAGCTCCCGGGGATCGAGAAACATTCGGTACTTC. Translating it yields CASSSRGSRNIRYF.